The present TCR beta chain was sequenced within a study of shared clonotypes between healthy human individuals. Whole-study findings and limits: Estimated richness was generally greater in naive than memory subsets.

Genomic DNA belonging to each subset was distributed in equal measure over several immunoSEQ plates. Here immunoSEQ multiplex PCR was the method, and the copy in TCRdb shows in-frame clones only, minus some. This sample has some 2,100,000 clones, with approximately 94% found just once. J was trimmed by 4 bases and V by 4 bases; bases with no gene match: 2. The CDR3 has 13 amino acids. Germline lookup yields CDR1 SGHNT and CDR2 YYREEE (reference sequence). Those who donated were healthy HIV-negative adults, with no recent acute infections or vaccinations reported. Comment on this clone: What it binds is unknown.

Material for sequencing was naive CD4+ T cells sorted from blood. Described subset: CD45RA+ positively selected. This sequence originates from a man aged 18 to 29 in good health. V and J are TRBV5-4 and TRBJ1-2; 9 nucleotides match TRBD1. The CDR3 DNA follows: TGTGCCAGCAGCCGGGACAGGGCCTATGGCTACACCTTC. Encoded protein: CASSRDRAYGYTF.